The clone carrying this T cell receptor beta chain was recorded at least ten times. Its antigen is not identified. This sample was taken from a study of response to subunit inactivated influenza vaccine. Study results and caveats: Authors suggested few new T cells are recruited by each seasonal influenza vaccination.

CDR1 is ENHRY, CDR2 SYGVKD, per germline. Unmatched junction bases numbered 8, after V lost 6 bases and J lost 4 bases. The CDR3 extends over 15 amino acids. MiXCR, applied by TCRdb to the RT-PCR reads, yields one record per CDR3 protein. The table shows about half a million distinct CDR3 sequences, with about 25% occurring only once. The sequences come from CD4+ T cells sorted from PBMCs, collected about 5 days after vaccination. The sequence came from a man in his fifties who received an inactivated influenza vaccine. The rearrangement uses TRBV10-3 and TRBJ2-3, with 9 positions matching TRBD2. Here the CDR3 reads CAISFVASGADTQYF. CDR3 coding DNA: TGTGCCATCAGCTTCGTTGCTAGCGGGGCAGATACGCAGTATTTT.